These T cell receptor beta chains were read from a single sample in a study of Ad26.COV2.S vaccination and SARS-CoV-2 variants. Sequenced by immunoSEQ multiplex PCR; TCRdb stores in-frame clones only, minus some. There are about 440,000 clones in the sample; around 91% occur only once, and more than 3.5% lies in the top ten. Sequenced material: peripheral blood, taken in a trial of Ad26.COV2.S vaccine versus placebo. The receptors were sampled from a person aged 18-65 years who received the Ad26.COV2.S COVID-19 vaccine or a placebo. Each CDR3 is given with its conserved first and last residue. D genes are given only for firm matches.

j_call d_call v_call cdr3_aa
TRBJ2-7 TRBD2 TRBV6-4 CASSTEAGSAYEQYF
TRBJ2-7 NA TRBV9 CASSVGEVGEQYF
TRBJ1-1 TRBD1 TRBV18 CASSLDRGPEAFF
TRBJ2-7 NA TRBV14 CASSQDFGASYEQYF
TRBJ2-5 NA TRBV9 CASSVNPDQETQYF
TRBJ2-7 NA TRBV11-2 CASSEQGREQYF
TRBJ2-3 TRBD2 TRBV11-3 CASSPGGGDTQYF
TRBJ2-7 NA TRBV3-1/TRBV3-2 CASSQETASNEQYF
TRBJ2-7 NA TRBV12-3/TRBV12-4 CASSLGYEQYF
TRBJ2-7 TRBD1 TRBV7-8 CASSLGQSSYEQYF
TRBJ1-5 TRBD1 TRBV19 CASSLDRGGNQPQHF
TRBJ1-2 NA TRBV20-1 CSASHNGYTF
TRBJ1-3 NA TRBV10-1 CASSEEVREAPGNTIYF
TRBJ1-5 NA TRBV28 CASSKGRGQPQHF
TRBJ2-2 TRBD2 TRBV5-4 CASSRSGLAGGYNTGELFF
TRBJ2-5 TRBD2 TRBV2 CASSDLAGVIGQETQYF
TRBJ1-6 NA TRBV13 CASSIAVSQSNSPLHF
TRBJ2-1 TRBD1 TRBV5-1 CASSAVTTGDNEQFF
TRBJ1-4 NA TRBV7-9 CASSSRQTTNEKLFF
TRBJ2-7 NA TRBV28 CASSLLTYEQYF
TRBJ1-5 NA TRBV28 CASSLYRGNQPQHF
TRBJ2-7 NA TRBV9 CASSVSPTGNDDEQYF
TRBJ2-3 TRBD2 TRBV7-3 CASSKLAGGGDTQYF
TRBJ2-1 NA TRBV5-6 CASNLVGRNNEQFF
TRBJ2-5 TRBD1 TRBV7-9 CASSSIVGQGAQETQYF
TRBJ2-7 NA TRBV30 CAWSVPGRIYEQYF
TRBJ1-3 NA TRBV28 CASSLRGVGGTGNTIYF
TRBJ2-2 NA TRBV5-8 CASSLGVSRTGELFF
TRBJ2-7 NA TRBV24-1 CATSDTRDTYEQYF
TRBJ2-1 TRBD2 TRBV19 CASSLPGLAGVVEQFF
TRBJ2-1 TRBD2 TRBV19 CASSVLLANSYNEQFF
TRBJ1-1 TRBD1 TRBV4-1 CASSPGQGWSGTEAFF